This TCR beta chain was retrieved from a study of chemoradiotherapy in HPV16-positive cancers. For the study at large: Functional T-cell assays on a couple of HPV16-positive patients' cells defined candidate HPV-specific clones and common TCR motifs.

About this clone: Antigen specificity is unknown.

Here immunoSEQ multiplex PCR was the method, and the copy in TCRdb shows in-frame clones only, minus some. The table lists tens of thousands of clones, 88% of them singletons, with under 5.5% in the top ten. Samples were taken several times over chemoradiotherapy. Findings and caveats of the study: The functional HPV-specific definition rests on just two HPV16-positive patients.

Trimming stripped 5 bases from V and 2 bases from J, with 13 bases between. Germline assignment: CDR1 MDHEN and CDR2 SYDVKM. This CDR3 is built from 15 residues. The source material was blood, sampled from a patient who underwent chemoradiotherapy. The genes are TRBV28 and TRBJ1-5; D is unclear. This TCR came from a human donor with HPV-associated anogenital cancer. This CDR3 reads CASSLSGGRNQPQHF. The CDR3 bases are TGTGCCAGCAGTCTTTCGGGAGGCCGCAATCAGCCCCAGCATTTT.